The rows below give T cell receptor beta chains drawn from one sample of a study of Ad26.COV2.S vaccination and SARS-CoV-2 variants. The repertoire was sequenced with immunoSEQ multiplex PCR; TCRdb's copy has only in-frame clones and lacks some. The table has under 550,000 clones, 90% seen once; the top ten hold roughly an eighth. The specimen was peripheral blood, collected in a trial of Ad26.COV2.S vaccine versus placebo. The receptors originated from a person between 18 and 60 years old who received the Ad26.COV2.S COVID-19 vaccine or a placebo. CDR3s include the opening cysteine and the closing phenylalanine or tryptophan. Fields, in order: J gene, D gene, V gene, CDR3 protein, CDR3 DNA. A D gene is named only where the DNA matches it firmly.

>TRBJ2-5|-|TRBV19
CASSIVVGSRGETQYF
TGTGCCAGTAGTATAGTCGTCGGATCCAGAGGGGAGACCCAGTACTTC
>TRBJ2-5|TRBD2|TRBV5-4
CASSFLAGGSEETQYF
TGTGCCAGCAGCTTTTTAGCGGGAGGATCAGAAGAGACCCAGTACTTC
>TRBJ1-2|TRBD1|TRBV2
CASTGDRTYGYTF
TGTGCCAGCACAGGGGACAGGACCTATGGCTACACCTTC
>TRBJ1-2|-|TRBV7-3
CASSLGRNPLYGYTF
TGTGCCAGCAGCTTAGGGAGGAATCCTCTCTATGGCTACACCTTC
>TRBJ2-3|TRBD2|TRBV7-2
CASSFRGLATDTQYF
TGTGCCAGCAGCTTCCGAGGACTAGCGACAGATACGCAGTATTTT
>TRBJ1-2|-|TRBV5-1
CASSLGSYGYTF
TGCGCCAGCAGCTTGGGCAGCTATGGCTACACCTTC
>TRBJ2-2|TRBD2|TRBV2
CASSETSGIIGELFF
TGTGCCAGCAGTGAAACTAGCGGGATTATCGGGGAGCTGTTTTTT
>TRBJ1-1|-|TRBV9
CASSVEGLDTEAFF
TGTGCCAGCAGCGTAGAAGGTTTGGACACTGAAGCTTTCTTT
>TRBJ2-2|-|TRBV10-2
CASSELGRLHANTGELFF
TGCGCCAGCAGTGAGCTCGGTAGGCTGCACGCGAACACCGGGGAGCTGTTTTTT
>TRBJ2-1|TRBD2|TRBV24-1
CATSEPSGRAYNEQFF
TGTGCCACCAGTGAGCCTAGCGGGAGGGCCTACAATGAGCAGTTCTTC